Included here is one T cell receptor (beta chain) sequence, with context. The data derive from a study of blood T cell repertoires in COVID-19. The wider study: T cells, B-cell-depleted T cells, or PBMCs provided the cDNA or gDNA that served as material.

This CDR3 is built from 13 residues. Germline CDR1 is SNHLY and CDR2 is FYNNEI. Trimming at V came to 9 bases and at J to 8 bases, leaving 10 bases not matched to a gene. Data came from immunoSEQ multiplex PCR; TCRdb stores just in-frame clones and leaves some out. The table records fewer than 60,000 clones, around 86% of them present only once. V usage is TRBV2 and J usage is TRBJ1-2, with 9 bases matching TRBD1. The sequenced sample was peripheral blood. This receptor was identified in a woman over 75 with acute or convalescent COVID-19. CDR3 in amino acids: CARGLGQGRGYTF. The CDR3 nucleotides are TGTGCCAGGGGACTGGGACAGGGTAGGGGCTACACCTTC. Full variable domain (outside the CDR3, taken from reference TRBV2 and TRBJ1-2): EPEVTQTPSHQVTQMGQEVILRCVPISNHLYFYWYRQILGQKVEFLVSFYNNEISEKSEIFDDQFSVERPDGSNFTLKIRSTKLEDSAMYFCARGLGQGRGYTFGSGTRLTVV.